This T cell receptor (beta chain) originates from a study of T cells expressing NK-cell markers. Study-wide points: The same clonotypes also predominated in the CD3+CD56-NKG2C+ fraction of several donors.

With respect to this clonotype: Its antigen is not known.

The germline CDR1 and CDR2 sequences are MGHRA and YSYEKL. CDR3 length: 16 amino acids. TCRdb re-called the 5' RACE reads and catalogs CDR3 proteins one per entry, DNA excluded. The sample table sets out 300,000 to 450,000 distinct CDR3 sequences. The chain links TRBV4-1 to TRBJ1-4. The source of this sequence is a man between 18 and 69 years old in good health. Sample: blood T cells: a sorted CD56 or NKG2C T cell subset, CD4+ or CD8+ T cells, or bulk PBMC T cells (not recorded which). The CDR3 is CASSQGRQRINEKLFF.